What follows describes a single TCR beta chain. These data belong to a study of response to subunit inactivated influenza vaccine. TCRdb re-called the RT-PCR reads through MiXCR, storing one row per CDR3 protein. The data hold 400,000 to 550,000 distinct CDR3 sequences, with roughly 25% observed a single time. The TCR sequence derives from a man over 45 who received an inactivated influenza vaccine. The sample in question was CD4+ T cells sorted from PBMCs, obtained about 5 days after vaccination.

This chain's CDR3 is CASSRIRDQETQYF. CDR3 nucleotide sequence: TGTGCCAGCAGCCGGATCCGGGACCAAGAGACCCAGTACTTC. The chain has TRBV14 and TRBJ2-5; D is ambiguous. CDR3 length: 14 amino acids. Per the germline V gene, CDR1 is SGHDN and CDR2 is FVKESK. Trimming pared 4 bases from V and 0 bases from J, leaving 9 bases between.